This TCR beta chain was observed in a study of blood T cell repertoires in COVID-19. Study summary: Sources were T cells, B-cell-depleted T cells, or PBMCs; the material itself was cDNA or gDNA.

V shed 6 bases and J 8 bases; nucleotides not matched to a gene: 10. This CDR3 spans 15 amino acids. The germline gives CDR1 LNHDA, CDR2 SQIVND (reference sequence). In the original workflow: Reference gene primer amplification gave estimated nucleated cell counts. Sequencing used immunoSEQ multiplex PCR; TCRdb keeps in-frame clones, though not all of them. V and J calls and clone size follow that table, whereas D and trimming were derived from the DNA. The data show about 260,000 clones, over 75% seen once. The receptor comes from a human donor in a cohort sampled during active COVID-19. Sequenced: peripheral blood. This sequence joins TRBV19 and TRBJ2-1; 10 nucleotides line up with TRBD2. In DNA, the CDR3 is TGTGCCAGTAGACGTAAGCGGGGGGGCCAGGATGAGCAGTTCTTC. It is translated as CASRRKRGGQDEQFF.